A selection of T cell receptor beta chains follows, all from one sample in a study of T cell responses to AZD1222 COVID-19 vaccine. Here immunoSEQ multiplex PCR was the method, and the copy in TCRdb shows in-frame clones only, minus some. Of roughly 120,000 clones listed, around 90% were seen once; the top ten hold 4% to 5.5%. The sample in question was peripheral blood, obtained on day 0 of AZD1222 vaccination. The receptors come from an adult in good health. Each CDR3 is given with its conserved first and last residue. The D gene is left open where the match is weak. Some rows mark clone size as missing; the rest say once, few, many or name a class of expanded clone.

CASSQDTVVRLETQYF TGTGCCAGCAGCCAAGATACAGTAGTGAGATTAGAGACCCAGTACTTC TRBJ2-5 TRBV3-1/TRBV3-2 - -
CASSPDGFYEQYF TGTGCCAGCAGCCCCGACGGGTTCTACGAGCAGTACTTC TRBJ2-7 TRBV7-2 - -
CASSPSSVETQYF TGTGCCAGCAGCCCCTCTAGTGTGGAGACCCAGTACTTC TRBJ2-5 TRBV3-1/TRBV3-2 - -
CASSRGSGRSRVTDTQYF TGTGCCAGCTCACGGGGGAGCGGGAGATCGAGGGTCACAGATACGCAGTATTTT TRBJ2-3 TRBV9 few TRBD2
CAIRPGSDTGELFF TGTGCCATCCGCCCGGGAAGCGACACCGGGGAGCTGTTTTTT TRBJ2-2 TRBV10-3 - -
CAISDSIFNEKLFF TGTGCCATCAGTGACAGCATCTTTAATGAAAAACTGTTTTTT TRBJ1-4 TRBV10-3 - -
CASSSVAYEQYF TGTGCCAGCAGTTCGGTTGCCTACGAGCAGTACTTC TRBJ2-7 TRBV28 - -
CASSLARDRLQPQHF TGTGCCAGCAGCTTAGCCAGGGACCGCTTGCAACCCCAGCATTTT TRBJ1-5 TRBV7-8 - -
CASSQERAGLTTDTQYF TGCGCCAGCAGCCAAGAAAGAGCGGGTTTAACCACAGATACGCAGTATTTT TRBJ2-3 TRBV4-1 few -
CASSPSGTYNEQFF TGTGCCAGCAGCCCCAGTGGAACCTACAATGAGCAGTTCTTC TRBJ2-1 TRBV7-2 - -
CASSQAVMGLGAFF TGTGCCAGCAGCCAAGCCGTAATGGGGCTCGGAGCTTTCTTT TRBJ1-1 TRBV3-1/TRBV3-2 - -
CASTSGVAGSGGETQYF TGTGCCAGCACCTCTGGGGTAGCGGGGTCCGGGGGAGAGACCCAGTACTTC TRBJ2-5 TRBV4-2 - TRBD2
CASSFPTGVGNTIYF TGTGCCAGCAGTTTCCCGACAGGGGTGGGAAACACCATATATTTT TRBJ1-3 TRBV28 - TRBD1
CASSFERASGYTF TGTGCCAGCAGTTTCGAGAGAGCGAGTGGCTACACCTTC TRBJ1-2 TRBV27 - -
CASSIDQRARNTIYF TGTGCCAGTAGTATAGATCAACGGGCGCGAAACACCATATATTTT TRBJ1-3 TRBV19 - -
CASSQRQGTTYEQYF TGTGCCAGCAGCCAAAGACAGGGGACCACCTACGAGCAGTACTTC TRBJ2-7 TRBV28 - TRBD1
CASRDGHTIYF TGCGCCAGCAGGGACGGACACACCATATATTTT TRBJ1-3 TRBV5-1 - -
CATSDQDQPQHF TGTGCCACCAGTGATCAGGATCAGCCCCAGCATTTT TRBJ1-5 TRBV24-1 - -
CASSLEGKTNEKLFF TGTGCCAGCAGCTTAGAGGGGAAGACTAATGAAAAACTGTTTTTT TRBJ1-4 TRBV11-1 - -
CASSAPSVSPYEQYF TGTGCCAGCTCAGCCCCTTCTGTTAGCCCCTACGAGCAGTACTTC TRBJ2-7 TRBV18 - -
CASSRGLGGNNEQFF TGTGCCAGCAGCCGGGGACTAGGAGGGAACAATGAGCAGTTCTTC TRBJ2-1 TRBV7-9 once TRBD2
CASSRGGTQETQYF TGTGCCAGCAGCCGGGGGGGCACACAAGAGACCCAGTACTTC TRBJ2-5 TRBV7-9 - TRBD2
CASSILGDRAKNIQYF TGTGCCAGTAGTATTTTGGGGGACAGGGCCAAAAACATTCAGTACTTC TRBJ2-4 TRBV19 - TRBD1
CASSQIVAGASTDTQYF TGTGCCAGCAGCCAAATTGTAGCGGGGGCGAGCACAGATACGCAGTATTTT TRBJ2-3 TRBV5-6 - TRBD2
CASSSPRANTEAFF TGCGCCAGCAGCTCTCCTCGAGCCAACACTGAAGCTTTCTTT TRBJ1-1 TRBV5-1 - -
CASSLELAGGRNEQFF TGTGCCAGCAGCTTAGAGCTAGCGGGAGGTCGGAATGAGCAGTTCTTC TRBJ2-1 TRBV11-2 - TRBD2
CASSQGAGDNEQFF TGTGCCAGCAGCCAAGGCGCCGGGGATAATGAGCAGTTCTTC TRBJ2-1 TRBV4-2 - -
CASCLVPGEPETQYF TGTGCCAGTTGTCTGGTTCCGGGGGAGCCAGAGACCCAGTACTTC TRBJ2-5 TRBV6-6 - -
CASRLGQSNTEAFF TGCGCCAGCAGGTTGGGTCAATCGAACACTGAAGCTTTCTTT TRBJ1-1 TRBV4-1 - -
CASRENTEAFF TGTGCCAGCAGAGAAAACACTGAAGCTTTCTTT TRBJ1-1 TRBV27 - -
CAISVGSLNTEAFF TGTGCCATCAGTGTGGGGAGTTTGAACACTGAAGCTTTCTTT TRBJ1-1 TRBV10-3 - -
CASSSPGWAASTDTQYF TGTGCCAGCAGCTCCCCTGGGTGGGCGGCTAGCACAGATACGCAGTATTTT TRBJ2-3 TRBV7-9 - -
CASSFQGGTYEQYF TGTGCCAGCAGTTTCCAGGGGGGTACCTACGAGCAGTACTTC TRBJ2-7 TRBV27 - -
CASSPWKLNEQFF TGTGCCAGCTCACCTTGGAAGCTAAATGAGCAGTTCTTC TRBJ2-1 TRBV18 - -
CASSFGLDYNEQFF TGCGCCAGCAGCTTCGGACTAGACTACAATGAGCAGTTCTTC TRBJ2-1 TRBV5-1 - TRBD2
CSAVRKETQYF TGCAGTGCCGTCAGGAAAGAGACCCAGTACTTC TRBJ2-5 TRBV20-1 - -
CASSLRMAPTEAFF TGTGCCAGCAGCTTACGAATGGCGCCCACTGAAGCTTTCTTT TRBJ1-1 TRBV11-2 once -